Presented here are 5 T cell receptor beta chains from one specimen sequenced in a study of blood T cells in healthy people across ages. Together with a sample-barcoded 5' primer, a J-beta primer mix was included in a second PCR lasting about 7 to 12 cycles. TCRdb ran MiXCR on the 5' RACE reads and lists one entry per CDR3 protein. The table records 600,000 to 650,000 distinct CDR3 sequences, approximately 50% of them present only once. The specimen was blood. The receptors shown here come from a man in his 60s in good health.

This clonotype was counted once. The chain links TRBV6-5 to TRBJ2-7, with a weak D call TRBD1 (6 bases). The length of the CDR3 is 13 residues. CDR1 and CDR2 (germline): MNHEY, SVGAGI. Trimming stripped 6 bases from V and 0 bases from J, with 9 bases between. CDR3 sequence (DNA): TGTGCCAGCAGCGGGACAACCTCCTACGAGCAGTACTTC. Residues: CASSGTTSYEQYF.

The chain uses TRBV3-1 and TRBJ2-6, with 7 bases fitting TRBD2. V lost 4 bases, J lost 6 bases, and 3 bases stayed unmatched. Per germline, CDR1 LGHDT and CDR2 YNNKEL (reference sequence). The CDR3 is 14 residues long. The CDR3 reads CASSPGGEANVLTF. DNA of the CDR3: TGTGCCAGCAGCCCGGGGGGAGAGGCCAACGTCCTGACTTTC.

The chain combines TRBV7-9 with TRBJ1-2; TRBD1 agrees at 8 bases. The CDR3 is 13 amino acids. J gave up 9 bases and V 2 bases, and 5 bases lay outside the gene matches. The germline CDR1 and CDR2 sequences are SEHNR and FQNEAQ (reference sequence). CDR3 nucleotide sequence: TGTGCCAGCAGCTTAATGGACAGGGAAAGCTACACCTTC. Amino acid sequence: CASSLMDRESYTF.

Written as DNA, the CDR3 is TGTGCCAGTAATCTTGGGGGCCGGGAGACCCAGTACTTC. Translated: CASNLGGRETQYF. The V gene is TRBV3-1, the J gene TRBJ2-5; D is perhaps TRBD1 (6 bases). Per the germline V gene, CDR1 is LGHDT and CDR2 is YNNKEL (reference sequence). There are 13 residues in the CDR3. With 9 bases removed from V and 5 bases from J, the gap between germline ends came to 16 bases.

The gene calls are TRBV2 and TRBJ2-5; 7 positions match TRBD1. This CDR3 region has 13 residues. From germline, CDR1 is SNHLY and CDR2 FYNNEI. Trimming took 6 bases from V and 5 from J; bases not matched to a gene: 6. The CDR3 region has the DNA TGTGCCAGCAGAGCCGGACAGGACGAGACCCAGTACTTC. Amino acids: CASRAGQDETQYF.